The 29 T cell receptor beta chains in this list originate from one sample, sequenced in a study of pediatric ulcerative colitis. One to two pinch biopsies were taken from the rectum during colonoscopy. TCRdb's table, derived via immunoSEQ multiplex PCR, lists solely in-frame clones and lacks some. In the table there are 40,000 to 55,000 clones, over 70% of which are singletons. The sequenced sample was gut tissue. All receptors derive from a girl aged 10-17 years with moderate ulcerative colitis.

This chain uses TRBV4-3 with TRBJ1-4; TRBD1 agrees at 7 bases. V dropped 4 bases and J dropped 3; count of bases not matched to a gene: 5. Germline V gene data show CDR1 as LGHNA and CDR2 as YSLEER. The CDR3 has 15 residues. The DNA of the CDR3 is TGCGCCAGCAGCCCCCTAGGGGGCTCTAATGAAAAACTGTTTTTT. Translation: CASSPLGGSNEKLFF.

The chain links TRBV5-1 to TRBJ2-1, with a tentative D call TRBD2 (6 bases). Trimming removed 0 bases at V and 3 bases at J, with 13 bases between. Germline CDR1 reads SGHRS; CDR2 reads YFSETQ. This CDR3 is 16 amino acids long. Here the CDR3 reads CASSLDGGIFYNEQFF. CDR3 DNA: TGCGCCAGCAGCTTGGATGGAGGGATATTCTACAATGAGCAGTTCTTC.

CDR3 nucleotide sequence: TGCGCCAGCTTCAAAGAGACCCAGTACTTC. The encoded protein is CASFKETQYF. The gene calls are TRBV10-2 and TRBJ2-5; D remains ambiguous. Trimming left V 8 bases short and J 3 bases short, with 4 bases between. The CDR3 loop spans 10 amino acids. The germline V gene has CDR1 WSHSY and CDR2 SAAADI.

This clone was detected only a few times. The rearrangement joins TRBV7-8 to TRBJ1-2; TRBD1 matches at 9 bases. CDR3 length: 13 amino acids. CDR1 and CDR2 (germline): SGHVS, FQNEAQ. With V trimmed by 3 bases and J by 5 bases, 1 base remained unmatched. CDR3 in amino acids: CASSLDRGYGYTF. DNA for the CDR3: TGTGCCAGCAGCTTGGACAGGGGATATGGCTACACCTTC.

The chain recombines TRBV6-6 with TRBJ2-1; TRBD2 matches at 7 bases. Looked up from germline, CDR1 is MNHNY and CDR2 is SVGAGI (reference sequence). V shed 10 bases, J shed 2 bases, and the junction held 5 bases outside the gene matches. CDR3 length: 13 amino acids. The CDR3 nucleotides are TGTGCCACTAGACTAGCCCCCTACAATGAGCAGTTCTTC. It is translated as CATRLAPYNEQFF.

This chain links TRBV2 with TRBJ2-3, with TRBD1 matching 10 bases. The CDR3 spans 15 residues. Germline loops: CDR1 SNHLY, CDR2 FYNNEI. J gave up 0 bases and V 8 bases, and 5 bases lay outside the gene matches. This CDR3 reads CASAGTGESTDTQYF. In DNA, the CDR3 is TGTGCCAGCGCTGGGACAGGGGAAAGCACAGATACGCAGTATTTT.

J is TRBJ1-2 and V is TRBV19, with 7 bases fitting TRBD1. The CDR3 totals 15 residues. Per germline, CDR1 LNHDA and CDR2 SQIVND (reference sequence). The V and J ends lost 5 bases and 5 bases, in that order; junction bases with no gene match: 11. The CDR3 region is CASSPTPRGQYGYTF. The CDR3 DNA sequence: TGTGCCAGTAGTCCCACCCCGAGGGGGCAATATGGCTACACCTTC.

The chain couples TRBV21-1 to TRBJ2-7; the D call TRBD1 from the table was never checked on the DNA. TRBV21-1 is flagged as a pseudogene. The CDR3 contains 11 residues. The DNA for the CDR3 is TGTGCCAGCAGCAATTTCCAGGGGCAGTACTTC. Encoded protein: CASSNFQGQYF.

The gene calls are TRBV6-5 and TRBJ1-1, with 8 bases matching TRBD1. V trimming: 6 bases; J trimming: 3 bases; junction bases outside the gene matches: 6. Germline CDR1 is MNHEY and CDR2 is SVGAGI. This CDR3 region has 14 residues. The CDR3 region is CASSARGLDTEAFF. The CDR3 DNA reads TGTGCCAGCAGCGCCAGGGGGCTAGACACTGAAGCTTTCTTT.

V gene TRBV5-6 combines with J gene TRBJ1-2; D unresolved. This CDR3 has 14 residues. Per germline, CDR1 SGHDT and CDR2 YYEEEE. The V end was cut by 0 bases, the J end by 1 base, with 7 bases between. The chain's CDR3 is CASSLGSLNYGYTF. The CDR3 DNA follows: TGTGCCAGCAGCTTGGGGTCCCTTAACTATGGCTACACCTTC.

The chain recombines TRBV19 with TRBJ1-4; D is uncertain. The ends were cut back, 5 bases at V and 7 bases at J, with 17 bases in the middle. The germline gives CDR1 LNHDA, CDR2 SQIVND (reference sequence). The CDR3 runs 15 residues. The CDR3 region is CASSLRPSGREKLFF. For the CDR3, the DNA is TGTGCCAGTAGTCTGCGACCATCCGGCCGTGAAAAACTGTTTTTT.

Turning to this clone: Additional DNA sequences in this sample encode the identical CDR3. The V and J genes are TRBV5-1 and TRBJ2-1; unclear D gene. This CDR3 comprises 16 residues. Trimming removed 0 bases at V and 0 bases at J, with 10 bases between. Germline CDR1 reads SGHRS; CDR2 reads YFSETQ. The CDR3 sequence: CASSLVGRSSYNEQFF. As DNA, the CDR3 is TGCGCCAGCAGCTTGGTTGGCCGGAGCTCCTACAATGAGCAGTTCTTC. The full variable domain, with the rest looked up from reference TRBV5-1 and TRBJ2-1, is KAGVTQTPRYLIKTRGQQVTLSCSPISGHRSVSWYQQTPGQGLQFLFEYFSETQRNKGNFPGRFSGRQFSNSRSEMNVSTLELGDSALYLCASSLVGRSSYNEQFFGPGTRLTVL.

V gene TRBV27 combines with J gene TRBJ2-2, with D unclear. The CDR3 is 12 residues long. Germline V gene lookup returns CDR1 MNHEY and CDR2 SMNVEV (reference sequence). V lost 5 bases to trimming and J lost 7 bases, with 8 bases between them. CDR3 residues: CASSLSGGELFF. CDR3 DNA sequence: TGTGCCAGCAGTCTCTCCGGCGGGGAGCTGTTTTTT.

This chain joins TRBV18 and TRBJ1-4; D uncertain. V lost 6 bases and J lost 0, with 14 bases in between. This CDR3 region has 16 residues. Looked up from germline, CDR1 is KGHSH and CDR2 is LQKENI. CDR3 amino acids: CASSPTPGPTNEKLFF. In nucleotides, the CDR3 is TGTGCCAGCTCGCCCACCCCAGGTCCAACTAATGAAAAACTGTTTTTT.

The chain joins TRBV4-3 to TRBJ1-3; D unresolved. The germline V gene has CDR1 LGHNA and CDR2 YSLEER. The CDR3 loop spans 16 amino acids. V was cut by 0 bases and J by 2 bases, with 11 bases left in between. The CDR3 nucleotides read TGCGCCAGCAGCCAAGATGCCGGGGATCCTGGAAACACCATATATTTT. Protein: CASSQDAGDPGNTIYF.

The chain combines TRBV4-1 with TRBJ2-7; D is ambiguous. The CDR3 has 15 residues. The germline V gene has CDR1 MGHRA and CDR2 YSYEKL. The V end was cut by 0 bases, the J end by 3 bases, with 12 bases between. The DNA for the CDR3 is TGCGCCAGCAGCCAAGATTTTGGGTGGGACTACGAGCAGTACTTC. Translating it yields CASSQDFGWDYEQYF.

Judged by abundance, this clone is medium-sized. This chain joins TRBV11-1 and TRBJ2-5; TRBD2 matches 11 bases. V lost 5 bases to trimming and J lost 5 bases; unmatched junction nucleotides: 7. CDR1 is SGHAT and CDR2 is FQDESV in the germline V gene (reference sequence). CDR3 length: 15 residues. This CDR3 reads CASSLGSGRVETQYF. Here the CDR3 DNA reads TGTGCCAGCAGCCTTGGTAGCGGGAGGGTTGAGACCCAGTACTTC. The complete variable domain, with remaining parts taken from reference TRBV11-1 and TRBJ2-5, reads EAEVAQSPRYKITEKSQAVAFWCDPISGHATLYWYRQILGQGPELLVQFQDESVVDDSQLPKDRFSAERLKGVDSTLKIQPAELGDSAMYLCASSLGSGRVETQYFGPGTRLLVL.

This clone was seen a few times. The chain combines TRBV19 with TRBJ1-1, with TRBD1 matching over 9 bases. The CDR3 contains 14 residues. Germline loops: CDR1 LNHDA, CDR2 SQIVND (reference sequence). The junction had 8 bases not matched to a gene; V was cut back by 7 bases and J by 5 bases. CDR3 protein: CASIRTGVGTEAFF. In DNA, the CDR3 is TGTGCCAGTATCCGGACAGGGGTAGGAACTGAAGCTTTCTTT. Combining the CDR3 with reference TRBV19 and TRBJ1-1 gives the whole variable domain DGGITQSPKYLFRKEGQNVTLSCEQNLNHDAMYWYRQDPGQGLRLIYYSQIVNDFQKGDIAEGYSVSREKKESFPLTVTSAQKNPTAFYLCASIRTGVGTEAFFGQGTRLTVV.

The chain carries TRBV14 and TRBJ2-1, with a tentative D call TRBD2 (5 bases). Per germline, CDR1 SGHDN and CDR2 FVKESK. V gave up 1 base and J gave up 9 bases, with 16 bases separating them. The CDR3 runs 15 residues. The CDR3 here is CASSQGRGWVAEQFF. DNA of the CDR3: TGTGCCAGCAGCCAAGGGCGAGGGTGGGTGGCTGAGCAGTTCTTC. Combining the CDR3 with reference TRBV14 and TRBJ2-1 gives the whole variable domain EAGVTQFPSHSVIEKGQTVTLRCDPISGHDNLYWYRRVMGKEIKFLLHFVKESKQDESGMPNNRFLAERTGGTYSTLKVQPAELEDSGVYFCASSQGRGWVAEQFFGPGTRLTVL.

The V and J genes are TRBV4-2 and TRBJ1-3, with D maybe TRBD1 (5 bases). The CDR3 is 16 amino acids. V was trimmed by 0 bases and J by 2 bases, leaving 11 bases between them. Germline loops: CDR1 LGHNA, CDR2 YNFKEQ. CDR3: CASSQDWGVAGNTIYF. CDR3 coding DNA: TGTGCCAGCAGCCAAGACTGGGGGGTTGCTGGAAACACCATATATTTT.

This clone was detected a few times. This chain joins TRBV30 and TRBJ2-5; the D is unclear. CDR1 GTSNPN and CDR2 SVGIG come from the germline V gene (reference sequence). The CDR3 length is 12 residues. V dropped 3 bases and J dropped 0 bases, with 5 bases sitting between them. Written as DNA, the CDR3 is TGTGCCTGGAGCCATAACCAAGAGACCCAGTACTTC. It is translated as CAWSHNQETQYF.

In its sample, this clone was seen once. This sequence joins TRBV4-1 and TRBJ2-1, with D perhaps matching TRBD2 (6 bases). The V end lost 1 base, the J end lost 4 bases, and 8 bases lay between the germline ends. The germline gives CDR1 MGHRA, CDR2 YSYEKL. The CDR3 spans 14 residues. The CDR3 DNA sequence: TGCGCCAGCAGCCAAGGTCGGGGGTACAATGAGCAGTTCTTC. This codes for CASSQGRGYNEQFF.

This chain links TRBV6-1 with TRBJ2-1; D is undetermined. Trimming took 3 bases from V and 2 from J, leaving 8 bases between them. This CDR3 has 14 amino acids. The germline V gene has CDR1 MNHNS and CDR2 SASEGT. In DNA, the CDR3 is TGTGCCAGCAGTGAGGGGTCTGCCTACAATGAGCAGTTCTTC. Translated, it gives CASSEGSAYNEQFF.

The chain carries TRBV11-3 and TRBJ1-1, with 7 nucleotides matching TRBD1. Germline V gives CDR1 SGHNT, CDR2 YENEEA. Germline trimming cut 5 bases from V and 0 bases from J; bases unmatched to any gene: 3. CDR3 size: 14 residues. CDR3 protein: CASSRDSVNTEAFF. DNA of the CDR3: TGTGCCAGCAGCCGGGACAGCGTGAACACTGAAGCTTTCTTT. Full variable domain (outside the CDR3, taken from reference TRBV11-3 and TRBJ1-1): EAGVVQSPRYKIIEKKQPVAFWCNPISGHNTLYWYLQNLGQGPELLIRYENEEAVDDSQLPKDRFSAERLKGVDSTLKIQPAELGDSAVYLCASSRDSVNTEAFFGQGTRLTVV.

The chain has TRBV27 and TRBJ2-7, with a tentative D call TRBD1 (6 bases). This CDR3 has 14 residues. CDR1 is MNHEY and CDR2 is SMNVEV in the germline V gene (reference sequence). V dropped 2 bases and J dropped 1 base, with 9 bases sitting between them. The CDR3 sequence is CASSLKQGSYEQYF. The CDR3 nucleotides read TGTGCCAGCAGTTTAAAACAGGGATCCTACGAGCAGTACTTC.

The chain couples TRBV10-3 to TRBJ2-3; 9 nucleotides match TRBD1. The CDR3 is made up of 17 amino acids. Trimming cost V 0 bases and J 3 bases; bases outside gene matches: 7. Per germline, CDR1 ENHRY and CDR2 SYGVKD. The CDR3: CAISESPDRGGTDTQYF. CDR3 DNA sequence: TGTGCCATCAGTGAGTCCCCTGACAGGGGGGGGACAGATACGCAGTATTTT.

The V call is TRBV27, the J call TRBJ1-6; D is unresolved. Germline CDR1 and CDR2: MNHEY and SMNVEV (reference sequence). Trimming cost V 6 bases and J 3 bases, with 9 bases left between them. CDR3 length equals 14 residues. The DNA of the CDR3 is TGTGCCAGCAGGGCCCTCAACTATAATTCACCCCTCCACTTT. Amino acid sequence: CASRALNYNSPLHF.

This clone has just one count. The V gene is TRBV27, the J gene TRBJ2-7; possibly TRBD2 for D (6 bases). The CDR3 extends over 15 amino acids. V lost 7 bases, J lost 4 bases, and 20 bases lay in between. Germline lookup yields CDR1 MNHEY and CDR2 SMNVEV (reference sequence). CDR3 loop: CASTEWGTQEYEQYF. CDR3 coding DNA: TGTGCCAGCACTGAGTGGGGGACTCAAGAGTACGAGCAGTACTTC.

This chain links TRBV4-1 with TRBJ1-5; possible D gene TRBD1, 6 bases. V lost 0 bases and J lost 6, with 15 bases in between. The CDR3 is made up of 16 amino acids. The germline V gene has CDR1 MGHRA and CDR2 YSYEKL. The chain's CDR3 is CASSQEDSLGVQPQHF. The CDR3 DNA is TGCGCCAGCAGCCAAGAGGACAGTTTAGGGGTTCAGCCCCAGCATTTT.